In its sample, the clone carrying this T cell receptor (beta chain) was seen many times. Its antigen remains unknown. The data were taken from a study of T cell repertoires in cytomegalovirus infection. A single record per CDR3 protein comes from TCRdb applying MiXCR to the reads. This table holds roughly 110,000 distinct CDR3 sequences, 10% found once. The J segment lost 7 bases and the V segment lost 5 bases, leaving 8 bases of the junction unmatched. Germline V gives CDR1 SGHTA, CDR2 FQGNSA. The length of the CDR3 is 15 residues. The source of this sequence is a human donor in good health (CMV status not recorded). Some clones in this sample may be carry-over from other donors' samples. The chain has TRBV7-2 and TRBJ2-1; 10 bases are shared with TRBD2. Sequencing input: PBMCs, sequenced either directly or after in vitro stimulation (not recorded which). The CDR3 DNA follows: TGTGCCAGCAGCCCCTCTAGCGGGAGTTATAATGAGCAGTTCTTC. Its translation: CASSPSSGSYNEQFF.